This TCR beta chain was found in a study of identical twins. Germline CDR1 and CDR2: SGHDN and FVKESK. The length of the CDR3 is 15 residues. Trimming removed 5 bases at V and 2 bases at J, with 14 bases between. TCRdb redid the calling of the 5' RACE reads with MiXCR, one entry per CDR3 protein. The table has about 470,000 distinct CDR3 sequences, approximately 24% seen once; the top ten hold about 2.7%. The sample was also linked to a second study, of T cells expressing NK-cell markers.

The material sequenced was CD4+ T cells sorted from blood. The gene calls are TRBV14 and TRBJ2-3; no clear D gene. The receptor comes from a woman aged 18-29 years in good health. Here the CDR3 reads CASSSRPRLTDTQYF. Here the CDR3 DNA reads TGTGCCAGCAGCTCCCGGCCCAGGCTCACAGATACGCAGTATTTT.